This T cell receptor (beta chain) was observed in a study of cytomegalovirus exposure and HLA in healthy donors. Study at large: Falling in the Caucasian-associated ancestry cluster were 81% of under 450 genotyped donors.

Study conclusions and caveats: HLA alleles showed associations with fewer than 20,000 TCR beta sequences in a later analysis, at a 0.05 false discovery rate. Altogether, some 160 TCR beta chains were recorded as cytomegalovirus-associated.

Points on this clone: Its matching antigen is unknown.

Trimming stripped 9 bases from V and 4 bases from J, with 13 bases between. The CDR3 length is 13 residues. CDR1 is LNHDA, CDR2 SQIVND, per germline (reference sequence). The PCR used 60 Vbeta and 13 Jbeta primers. Produced via immunoSEQ multiplex PCR; TCRdb's table is partial and in-frame only. Of 85,000 to 100,000 clones detected, approximately 83% appear once; the ten largest clones hold more than 3%. Sequencing input: PBMCs. The rearrangement links TRBV19 to TRBJ1-3; D is ambiguous. This TCR was recovered from a female donor in good health and CMV-seropositive. This chain's CDR3 is CASLNLGGNTIYF. CDR3 sequence (DNA): TGTGCCAGCCTGAACCTCGGGGGAAACACCATATATTTT.